Detailed here is one T cell receptor (beta chain). What it binds is not known. This sample is part of a study of T cell responses to AZD1222 COVID-19 vaccine. Study at large: Doses given second, at about 4 or about 12 weeks, were pooled. Findings of the study overall: Repertoire samples came only from after the peak T cell response. Variant regions that are unmutated are reportedly the target of nearly half of spike-specific TCRs.

Measured with immunoSEQ multiplex PCR; TCRdb has only the in-frame clones, and not every one. The sample consists of some 80,000 clones, 86% of them appearing once. The CDR3 length is 17 residues. Unmatched junction bases numbered 8, after V lost 6 bases and J lost 0 bases. Germline-derived CDR1 and CDR2 are MNHEY and SMNVEV (reference sequence). The source material was peripheral blood, sampled on day 0 of AZD1222 vaccination. The V call is TRBV27, the J call TRBJ2-6; TRBD1 matches at 7 bases. The receptor was isolated from an adult in good health. In DNA, the CDR3 is TGTGCCAGCAGGGCTGGGACAGCAAACTCTGGGGCCAACGTCCTGACTTTC. It codes for CASRAGTANSGANVLTF.